A single sample is the source of the 19 T cell receptor beta chains below, sequenced in a study of vaccination and CD4 T cells after COVID-19. Treatment noted: approximately nine-day PBMC culture with coronavirus spike peptide pools or control peptides (ViraFEST assay). These TCRs are of unknown antigen specificity. Sequencing of the DNA from cultured CD4+ T cells was carried out with the Oncomine TCR Beta short-read assay. Each CDR3 protein is one row after TCRdb ran MiXCR on the PCR reads. This table has more than 4,500 distinct CDR3 sequences, more than 50% appearing once. Specimen: CD4+ T cells from blood, cultured in vitro. The receptor set was obtained from a human donor who had recovered from COVID-19.

The V and J genes are TRBV19 and TRBJ2-3; TRBD1 aligns across 8 bases. V shed 3 bases and J 3 bases; nucleotides not matched to a gene: 8. CDR1 and CDR2 (germline): LNHDA, SQIVND (reference sequence). The CDR3 has 16 residues. The DNA for the CDR3 is TGTGCCAGTAGTATTCCCTCCTGGACAGGGACAGATACGCAGTATTTT. Translating it yields CASSIPSWTGTDTQYF.

V and J are TRBV6-2 or TRBV6-3 and TRBJ2-3, with TRBD2 matching over 8 bases. CDR1 and CDR2 (germline): MNHEY, SVGEGT. With 4 bases clipped from V and 5 bases from J, the junction kept 8 bases outside the gene matches. The CDR3 loop spans 15 amino acids. The CDR3 DNA reads as TGTGCCAGCAGTTTCCCAGCGGGGGCGGGAGATACGCAGTATTTT. Translation: CASSFPAGAGDTQYF.

This chain uses TRBV28 with TRBJ2-3; D may be TRBD2 (6 bases). Germline V gene lookup returns CDR1 MDHEN and CDR2 SYDVKM. The CDR3 has 14 amino acids. Trimming stripped 6 bases from V and 4 bases from J, with 14 bases between. This CDR3 reads CASSNQRVSDTQYF. As DNA, the CDR3 is TGTGCCAGCAGCAATCAGCGGGTTTCAGATACGCAGTATTTT. Based on the CDR3 plus reference TRBV28 and TRBJ2-3, the full variable domain is DVKVTQSSRYLVKRTGEKVFLECVQDMDHENMFWYRQDPGLGLRLIYFSYDVKMKEKGDIPEGYSVSREKKERFSLILESASTNQTSMYLCASSNQRVSDTQYFGPGTRLTVL.

The chain couples TRBV20-1 to TRBJ2-3; D call uncertain. V lost 3 bases and J lost 2, with 15 bases in between. CDR3 length: 15 residues. Germline assignment: CDR1 DFQATT and CDR2 SNEGSKA (reference sequence). The CDR3: CSASRPAGLTDTQYF. In nucleotides, the CDR3 is TGCAGTGCTAGTAGGCCGGCCGGGCTCACAGATACGCAGTATTTT.

The chain couples TRBV20-1 to TRBJ2-3; a possible D gene is TRBD2 (5 bases). Trimming left V 1 base short and J 6 bases short, with 11 bases between. CDR1 is DFQATT and CDR2 is SNEGSKA in the germline V gene (reference sequence). The CDR3 has 13 residues. The CDR3 region has the DNA TGCAGTGCTAGAGCTTCGGGGAAGGATACGCAGTATTTT. Protein: CSARASGKDTQYF.

This clonotype showed up just a few times. The chain combines TRBV28 with TRBJ1-1; no reliable D call. The germline gives CDR1 MDHEN, CDR2 SYDVKM. V dropped 7 bases and J dropped 1 base, with 13 bases sitting between them. CDR3 size: 14 residues. CDR3 coding DNA: TGTGCCAGCATCCCGAGCGGAAGGAACACTGAAGCTTTCTTT. It translates to CASIPSGRNTEAFF.

By share, this clonotype counts as large. DNA for the CDR3: TGTGCCAGCAGCCGTGGGACAGCGAACACTGAAGCTTTCTTT. It encodes CASSRGTANTEAFF. The chain uses TRBV7-8 and TRBJ1-1, with 7 bases matching TRBD1. CDR3 length equals 14 residues. Germline CDR1 reads SGHVS; CDR2 reads FQNEAQ. V gave up 5 bases and J gave up 1 base; unmatched junction bases: 4.

The chain joins TRBV15 to TRBJ2-5; the D call may be TRBD1 or TRBD2 (5 bases each). The CDR3 is 14 residues long. Germline loops: CDR1 LNHNV, CDR2 YYDKDF (reference sequence). V lost 5 bases to trimming and J lost 4 bases, with 14 bases between them. The CDR3 loop reads CATSAQRDVETQYF. The CDR3 region has the DNA TGTGCCACCAGCGCCCAGAGGGACGTAGAGACCCAGTACTTC. Full variable domain (missing parts from reference TRBV15 and TRBJ2-5): DAMVIQNPRYQVTQFGKPVTLSCSQTLNHNVMYWYQQKSSQAPKLLFHYYDKDFNNEADTPDNFQSRRPNTSFCFLDIRSPGLGDTAMYLCATSAQRDVETQYFGPGTRLLVL.

The chain couples TRBV20-1 to TRBJ1-1, with D uncertain. The CDR3 consists of 11 residues. Germline-derived CDR1 and CDR2 are DFQATT and SNEGSKA (reference sequence). V was trimmed by 0 bases and J by 3 bases, leaving 2 bases between them. CDR3 protein: CSARDYTEAFF. The CDR3 DNA reads TGCAGTGCTAGAGATTACACTGAAGCTTTCTTT.

In this sample, this clonotype turned up a few times. The chain employs TRBV6-1 and TRBJ2-3; no clear D. The germline V gene encodes CDR1 MNHNS and CDR2 SASEGT. CDR3 length: 15 amino acids. The V end was cut by 1 base, the J end by 5 bases, with 13 bases between. The CDR3 DNA follows: TGTGCCAGCAGTGAAGAGGGCGCGTTGGTAGATACGCAGTATTTT. It specifies CASSEEGALVDTQYF.

The table lists this clonotype with a few counts. J is TRBJ2-3 and V is TRBV6-2 or TRBV6-3; D remains unclear. Germline values: CDR1 MNHEY, CDR2 SVGEGT. The length of the CDR3 is 15 residues. Between the trimmed V and J ends, which lost 0 bases and 2 bases, there was a span of 9 bases. As DNA, the CDR3 is TGTGCCAGCAGTTACTCCTGGGAAGACACAGATACGCAGTATTTT. Its protein product is CASSYSWEDTDTQYF.

The rearrangement uses TRBV6-1 and TRBJ1-2; the D gene is possibly TRBD1 (5 bases). CDR1 is MNHNS and CDR2 is SASEGT in the germline V gene. The CDR3 extends over 11 amino acids. V lost 5 bases, J lost 7 bases, and 8 bases lay in between. DNA of the CDR3: TGTGCCAGCAGTCAGGGCGGTGGCTACACCTTC. Translating it yields CASSQGGGYTF.

This clonotype was observed a few times. V gene TRBV6-1 combines with J gene TRBJ1-2; D is perhaps TRBD1 (5 bases). With 1 base removed from V and 1 base from J, the gap between germline ends came to 10 bases. The germline gives CDR1 MNHNS, CDR2 SASEGT. The CDR3 covers 15 residues. The CDR3 DNA sequence: TGTGCCAGCAGTGAAGGTGGGGGAGGTAACTATGGCTACACCTTC. Amino acid sequence: CASSEGGGGNYGYTF.

This clonotype was found a few times. This chain joins TRBV6-2 or TRBV6-3 and TRBJ2-3; D is perhaps TRBD2 (5 bases). The length of the CDR3 is 15 residues. Germline lookup yields CDR1 MNHEY and CDR2 SVGEGT. The V gene lost 5 bases and the J gene lost 0 bases, with 12 bases spanning the gap. The chain's CDR3 is CASSPGGRSTDTQYF. DNA for the CDR3: TGTGCCAGCAGTCCCGGCGGGCGTAGCACAGATACGCAGTATTTT.

The chain carries TRBV5-1 and TRBJ2-7; D perhaps matches TRBD2 (6 bases). Germline CDR1 SGHRS, CDR2 YFSETQ. CDR3 length: 15 amino acids. Between the trimmed V and J ends, which lost 5 bases and 3 bases, there was a span of 18 bases. This CDR3 is CASRGGDTTHYEQYF. CDR3 sequence (DNA): TGCGCCAGCAGGGGAGGAGACACGACTCACTACGAGCAGTACTTC. The whole variable domain, filled in from reference TRBV5-1 and TRBJ2-7, reads KAGVTQTPRYLIKTRGQQVTLSCSPISGHRSVSWYQQTPGQGLQFLFEYFSETQRNKGNFPGRFSGRQFSNSRSEMNVSTLELGDSALYLCASRGGDTTHYEQYFGPGTRLTVT.

This sequence joins TRBV12-3 or TRBV12-4 and TRBJ1-2; D might be TRBD1 (5 bases). The CDR3 contains 14 residues. Trimming stripped 7 bases from V and 8 bases from J, with 20 bases between. The CDR3 DNA reads as TGTGCCAGCACCTATACAGAGTACAGGAGGGGCTACACCTTC. Translation gives CASTYTEYRRGYTF.

This sequence joins TRBV12-3 or TRBV12-4 and TRBJ1-1; 9 bases align to TRBD1. J was trimmed by 0 bases and V by 0 bases; bases with no gene match: 5. CDR3 length: 17 amino acids. CDR3 in amino acids: CASSLARDRAMNTEAFF. CDR3 DNA: TGTGCCAGCAGTTTAGCCCGGGACAGGGCCATGAACACTGAAGCTTTCTTT.

The chain links TRBV4-1 to TRBJ1-6, with D perhaps TRBD1 (5 bases). The CDR3 sequence is 14 residues long. Deletions cut 4 bases from V and 7 bases from J, with 11 bases between. In germline, CDR1 is MGHRA, CDR2 YSYEKL. CDR3 sequence (DNA): TGCGCCAGCAGCCCCGGGGGATTCAATTCACCCCTCCACTTT. It yields the protein CASSPGGFNSPLHF.

The chain has TRBV4-1 and TRBJ2-2; 10 bases are a match to TRBD2. This CDR3 is built from 15 residues. With V trimmed by 10 bases and J by 7 bases, 12 bases remained unmatched. Germline CDR1 is MGHRA and CDR2 is YSYEKL. In DNA form, the CDR3 reads TGCGCCACCGAAGACTGGACTAGCGGAAACGGGGAGCTGTTTTTT. Its translation is CATEDWTSGNGELFF.